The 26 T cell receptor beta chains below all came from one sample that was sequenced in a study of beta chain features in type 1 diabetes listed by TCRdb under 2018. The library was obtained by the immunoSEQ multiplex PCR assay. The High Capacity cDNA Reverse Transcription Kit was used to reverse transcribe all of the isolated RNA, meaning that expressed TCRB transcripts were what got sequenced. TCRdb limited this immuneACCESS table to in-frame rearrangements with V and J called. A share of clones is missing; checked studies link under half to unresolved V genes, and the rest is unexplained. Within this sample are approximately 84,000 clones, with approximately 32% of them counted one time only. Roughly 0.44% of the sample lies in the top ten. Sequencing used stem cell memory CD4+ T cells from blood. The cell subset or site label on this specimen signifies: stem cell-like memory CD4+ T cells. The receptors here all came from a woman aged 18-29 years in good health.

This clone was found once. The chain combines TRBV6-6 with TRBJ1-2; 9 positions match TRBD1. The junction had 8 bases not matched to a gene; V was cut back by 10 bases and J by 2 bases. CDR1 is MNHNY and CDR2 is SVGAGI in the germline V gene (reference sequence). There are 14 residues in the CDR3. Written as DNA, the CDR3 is TGTGCCATTACCTCGGGACAGGGAAACTATGGCTACACCTTC. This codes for CAITSGQGNYGYTF.

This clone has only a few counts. The CDR3 nucleotides read TGTGCCAGCCGGACTGCTTCCTACGAGCAGTACTTC. Amino acid sequence: CASRTASYEQYF. This chain links TRBV27 with TRBJ2-7, with D tentatively TRBD2 (5 bases). The CDR3 is made up of 12 amino acids. In germline, CDR1 is MNHEY, CDR2 SMNVEV (reference sequence). Trimming pared 8 bases from V and 1 base from J, leaving 9 bases between.

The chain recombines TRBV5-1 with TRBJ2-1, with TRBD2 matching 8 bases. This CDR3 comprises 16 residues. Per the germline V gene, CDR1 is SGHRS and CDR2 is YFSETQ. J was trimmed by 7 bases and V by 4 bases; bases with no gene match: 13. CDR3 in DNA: TGCGCCAGCAGCCAAAGCCCGGGGGGGTACGAGAATGAGCAGTTCTTC. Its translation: CASSQSPGGYENEQFF. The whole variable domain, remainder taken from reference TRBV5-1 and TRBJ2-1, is KAGVTQTPRYLIKTRGQQVTLSCSPISGHRSVSWYQQTPGQGLQFLFEYFSETQRNKGNFPGRFSGRQFSNSRSEMNVSTLELGDSALYLCASSQSPGGYENEQFFGPGTRLTVL.

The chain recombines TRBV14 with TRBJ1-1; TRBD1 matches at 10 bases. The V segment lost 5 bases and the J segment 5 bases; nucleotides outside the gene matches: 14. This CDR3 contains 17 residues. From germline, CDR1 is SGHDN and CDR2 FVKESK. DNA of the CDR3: TGTGCCAGCAGCGAACTGGACAGGGGGACCCTCAGGACTGAAGCTTTCTTT. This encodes CASSELDRGTLRTEAFF.

The chain's CDR3 is CASSFEPDRHSYEQYF. The CDR3 bases are TGTGCCAGCAGCTTCGAACCGGACAGGCACTCCTACGAGCAGTACTTC. The chain has TRBV7-2 and TRBJ2-7, with 7 bases matching TRBD1. CDR3 size: 16 residues. J lost 0 bases, V lost 3 bases, and 8 bases had no gene match. Germline values: CDR1 SGHTA, CDR2 FQGNSA.

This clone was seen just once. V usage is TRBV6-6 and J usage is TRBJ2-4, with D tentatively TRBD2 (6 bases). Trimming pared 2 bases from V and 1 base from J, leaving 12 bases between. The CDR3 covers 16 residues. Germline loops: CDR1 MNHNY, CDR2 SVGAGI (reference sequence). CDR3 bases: TGTGCCAGCAGTTACCGGGGTGGAGGGGCCAAAAACATTCAGTACTTC. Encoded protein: CASSYRGGGAKNIQYF.

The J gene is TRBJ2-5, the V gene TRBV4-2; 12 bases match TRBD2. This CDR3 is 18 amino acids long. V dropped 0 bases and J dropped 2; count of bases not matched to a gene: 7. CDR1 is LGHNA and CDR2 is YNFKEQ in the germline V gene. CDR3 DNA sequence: TGTGCCAGCAGCCAAGAGGGCCCTCTAGCGGGGGGGCAAGAGACCCAGTACTTC. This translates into CASSQEGPLAGGQETQYF.

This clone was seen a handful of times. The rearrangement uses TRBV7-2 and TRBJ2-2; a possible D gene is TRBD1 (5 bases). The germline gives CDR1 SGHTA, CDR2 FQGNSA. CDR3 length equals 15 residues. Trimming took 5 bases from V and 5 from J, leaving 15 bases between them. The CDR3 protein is CASSPQGDETGELFF. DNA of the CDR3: TGTGCCAGCAGCCCCCAAGGGGATGAAACCGGGGAGCTGTTTTTT. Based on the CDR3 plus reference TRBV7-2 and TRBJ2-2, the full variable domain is GAGVSQSPSNKVTEKGKDVELRCDPISGHTALYWYRQSLGQGLEFLIYFQGNSAPDKSGLPSDRFSAERTGGSVSTLTIQRTQQEDSAVYLCASSPQGDETGELFFGEGSRLTVL.

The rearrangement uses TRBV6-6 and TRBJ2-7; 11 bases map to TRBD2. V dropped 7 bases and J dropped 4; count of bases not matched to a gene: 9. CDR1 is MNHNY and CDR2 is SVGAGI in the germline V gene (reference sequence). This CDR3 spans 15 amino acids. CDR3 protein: CASNTPGLADYEQYF. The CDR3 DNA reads TGTGCCAGCAATACTCCGGGACTAGCGGATTACGAGCAGTACTTC.

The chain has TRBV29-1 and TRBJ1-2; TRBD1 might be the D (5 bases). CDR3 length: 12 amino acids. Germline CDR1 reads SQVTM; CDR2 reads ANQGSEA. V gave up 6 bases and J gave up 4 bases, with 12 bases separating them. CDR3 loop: CSVQTVLYGYTF. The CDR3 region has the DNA TGCAGCGTCCAGACAGTTCTCTATGGCTACACCTTC.

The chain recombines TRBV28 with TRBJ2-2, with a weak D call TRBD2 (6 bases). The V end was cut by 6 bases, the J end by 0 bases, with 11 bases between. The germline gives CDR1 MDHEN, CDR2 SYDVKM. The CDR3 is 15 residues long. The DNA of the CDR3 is TGTGCCAGCAGGGCGGGACTCCCGAACACCGGGGAGCTGTTTTTT. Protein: CASRAGLPNTGELFF.

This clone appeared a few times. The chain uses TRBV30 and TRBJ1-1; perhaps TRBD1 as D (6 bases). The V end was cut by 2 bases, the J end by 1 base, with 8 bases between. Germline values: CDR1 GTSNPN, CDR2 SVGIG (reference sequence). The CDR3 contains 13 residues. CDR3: CAWSQQGNTEAFF. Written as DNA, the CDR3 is TGTGCCTGGAGTCAACAGGGGAACACTGAAGCTTTCTTT.

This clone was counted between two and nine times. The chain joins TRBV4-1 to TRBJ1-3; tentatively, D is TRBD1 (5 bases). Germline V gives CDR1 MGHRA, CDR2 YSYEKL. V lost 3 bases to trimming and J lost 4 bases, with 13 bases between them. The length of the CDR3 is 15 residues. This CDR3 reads CASSHPGTQGNTIYF. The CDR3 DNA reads TGCGCCAGCAGCCACCCCGGGACTCAAGGAAACACCATATATTTT.

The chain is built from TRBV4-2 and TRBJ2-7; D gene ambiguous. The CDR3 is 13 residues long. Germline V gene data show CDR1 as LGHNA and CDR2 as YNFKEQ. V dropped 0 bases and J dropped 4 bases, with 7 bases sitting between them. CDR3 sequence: CASSQELNYEQYF. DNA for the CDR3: TGTGCCAGCAGCCAAGAACTAAATTACGAGCAGTACTTC.

The DNA of the CDR3 is TGTGCCAGCACCCTCCGCCAATCAGGGGGGATCTATGGCTACACCTTC. Translation: CASTLRQSGGIYGYTF. The V and J genes are TRBV5-4 and TRBJ1-2, with 7 bases identical to TRBD1. The CDR3 has 16 residues. CDR1 and CDR2 (germline): SGHNT, YYREEE (reference sequence). Germline trimming cut 6 bases from V and 4 bases from J; bases unmatched to any gene: 15.

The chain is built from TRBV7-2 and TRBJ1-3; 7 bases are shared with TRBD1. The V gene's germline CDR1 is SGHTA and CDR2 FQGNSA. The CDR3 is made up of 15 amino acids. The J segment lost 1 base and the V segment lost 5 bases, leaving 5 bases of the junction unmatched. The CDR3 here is CASSPQGTSGNTIYF. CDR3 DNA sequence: TGTGCCAGCAGCCCACAGGGGACGTCTGGAAACACCATATATTTT. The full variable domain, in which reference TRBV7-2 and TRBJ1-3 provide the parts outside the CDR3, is GAGVSQSPSNKVTEKGKDVELRCDPISGHTALYWYRQSLGQGLEFLIYFQGNSAPDKSGLPSDRFSAERTGGSVSTLTIQRTQQEDSAVYLCASSPQGTSGNTIYFGEGSWLTVV.

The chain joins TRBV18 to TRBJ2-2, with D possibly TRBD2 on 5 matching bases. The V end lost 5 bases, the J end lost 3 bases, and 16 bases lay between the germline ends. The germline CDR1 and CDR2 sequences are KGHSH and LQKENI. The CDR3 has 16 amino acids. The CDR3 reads CASSAKGSQHTGELFF. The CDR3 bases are TGTGCCAGCTCAGCAAAAGGGAGTCAGCACACCGGGGAGCTGTTTTTT.

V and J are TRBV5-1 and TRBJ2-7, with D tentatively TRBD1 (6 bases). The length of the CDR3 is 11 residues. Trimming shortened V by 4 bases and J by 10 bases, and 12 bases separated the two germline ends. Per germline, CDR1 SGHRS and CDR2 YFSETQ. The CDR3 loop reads CASSIGQKQYF. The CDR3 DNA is TGCGCCAGCAGCATCGGACAGAAACAGTACTTC.

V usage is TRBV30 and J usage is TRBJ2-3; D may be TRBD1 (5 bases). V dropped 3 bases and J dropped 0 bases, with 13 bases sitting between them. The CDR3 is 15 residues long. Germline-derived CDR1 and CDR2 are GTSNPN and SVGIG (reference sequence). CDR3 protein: CAWSLGHLSTDTQYF. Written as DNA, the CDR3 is TGTGCCTGGAGCCTAGGACACCTAAGCACAGATACGCAGTATTTT.

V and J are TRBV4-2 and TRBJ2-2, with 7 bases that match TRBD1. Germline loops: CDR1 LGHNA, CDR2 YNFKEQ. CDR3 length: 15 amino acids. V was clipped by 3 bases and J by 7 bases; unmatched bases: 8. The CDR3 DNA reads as TGTGCCAGCAGCCAGGGTCTAGGGGGCGGCGGGGAGCTGTTTTTT. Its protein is CASSQGLGGGGELFF.

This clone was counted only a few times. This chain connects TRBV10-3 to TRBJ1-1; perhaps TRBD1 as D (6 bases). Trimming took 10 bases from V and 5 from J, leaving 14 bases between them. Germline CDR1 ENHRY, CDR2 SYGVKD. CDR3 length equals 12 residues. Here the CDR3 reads CATEDRATEAFF. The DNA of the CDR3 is TGTGCCACCGAGGACAGAGCAACTGAAGCTTTCTTT.

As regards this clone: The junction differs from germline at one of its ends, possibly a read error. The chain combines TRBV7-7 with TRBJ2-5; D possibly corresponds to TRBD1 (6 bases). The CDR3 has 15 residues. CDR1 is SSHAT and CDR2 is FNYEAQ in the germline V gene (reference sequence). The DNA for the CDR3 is TGTGCTAGCAGCCAAGACAGGACCGGTCGAGAGACCCAGTACTTC. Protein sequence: CASSQDRTGRETQYF.

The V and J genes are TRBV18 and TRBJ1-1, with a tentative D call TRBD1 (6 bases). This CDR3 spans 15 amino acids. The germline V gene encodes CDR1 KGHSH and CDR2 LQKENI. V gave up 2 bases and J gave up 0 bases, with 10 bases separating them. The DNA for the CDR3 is TGTGCCAGCTCACCATCAGGGGCCCTGAACACTGAAGCTTTCTTT. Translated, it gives CASSPSGALNTEAFF.

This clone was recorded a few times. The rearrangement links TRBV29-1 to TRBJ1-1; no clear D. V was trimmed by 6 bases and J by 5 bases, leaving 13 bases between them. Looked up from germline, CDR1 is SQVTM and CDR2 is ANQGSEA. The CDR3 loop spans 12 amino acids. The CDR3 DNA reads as TGCAGCGTGGCCTTTCACGGGACTGAAGCTTTCTTT. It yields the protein CSVAFHGTEAFF.

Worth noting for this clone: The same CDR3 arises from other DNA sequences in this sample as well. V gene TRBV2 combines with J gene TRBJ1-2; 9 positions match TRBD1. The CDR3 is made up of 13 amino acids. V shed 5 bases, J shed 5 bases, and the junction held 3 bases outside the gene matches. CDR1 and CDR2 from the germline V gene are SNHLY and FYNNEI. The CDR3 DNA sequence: TGTGCCAGCAGTTCGGGACAGGGATATGGCTACACCTTC. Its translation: CASSSGQGYGYTF.

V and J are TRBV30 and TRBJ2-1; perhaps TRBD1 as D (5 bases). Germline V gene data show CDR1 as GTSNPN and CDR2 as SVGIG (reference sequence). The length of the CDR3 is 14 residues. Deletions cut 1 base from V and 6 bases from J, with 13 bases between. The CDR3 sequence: CAWSATGSGNEQFF. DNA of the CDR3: TGTGCCTGGAGTGCAACAGGATCGGGCAATGAGCAGTTCTTC. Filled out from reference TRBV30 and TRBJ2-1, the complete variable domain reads SQTIHQWPATLVQPVGSPLSLECTVEGTSNPNLYWYRQAAGRGLQLLFYSVGIGQISSEVPQNLSASRPQDRQFILSSKKLLLSDSGFYLCAWSATGSGNEQFFGPGTRLTVL.